The T cell receptor (beta chain) under discussion was sequenced for a study of beta chain features in type 1 diabetes. Points from the study as a whole: Patients showed naive, central memory and Treg TCRB repertoires that appeared more similar than those of healthy donors. Among patients with Type 1 diabetes, TCRB CDR3s were moderately but significantly shorter in every one of the four CD4+ subsets. Researchers could not determine here whether HLA type influences TCRB rearrangement.

Germline CDR1 and CDR2: SGHRS and YFSETQ. The CDR3 totals 13 residues. Trimming took 5 bases from V and 5 from J, leaving 14 bases between them. Cells sorted by CD45RO/CCR7/CD25/CD127/CD95/CD27 comprised CD4+ naive, central memory, regulatory and stem cell-like memory cells. Reverse transcribing all isolated RNA meant expressed TCRB transcripts were sequenced. Approximately 3.5 million reads per sample on average were obtained from naive, central memory and regulatory T cell samples. The repertoire was sequenced with immunoSEQ multiplex PCR; TCRdb's copy has only in-frame clones and lacks some. The sample lists about 45,000 clones; 66% were seen once. This clone was detected a few times. Its antigen remains unidentified.

Specimen: Tregs from blood. The sequence came from a woman younger than 30 with type 1 diabetes. This rearrangement joins TRBV5-1 to TRBJ2-7; D gene unclear. CDR3: CASSNGFFDEQYF. The CDR3 nucleotides are TGCGCCAGCAGTAACGGGTTTTTTGACGAGCAGTACTTC.